This section outlines one T cell receptor (beta chain) sequence together with its context. No cognate antigen has been identified for it. No quality values exist for individual bases; no much larger clone is one base distant. This record belongs to a study of T cell responses to AZD1222 COVID-19 vaccine (dated by TCRdb to about 2021). A note on the overall study: TCR sequencing was performed for roughly 250 trial participants, of whom around 200 were given two doses of AZD1222 and approximately 25 were given two doses of MenACWY control vaccine. Trial participants were enrolled into age subgroups of 18-55, 56-69 and 70-plus years, which contained 148, 28 and 57 TCR-sequenced participants, respectively. The study at large found these results: No day 14 peak-response samples were available, so repertoires were characterized only after the peak T cell response. After two AZD1222 doses, both the breadth and the depth of spike-specific TCRs were significantly higher than at day 0 and than in MenACWY recipients. Conclusions about previously exposed vaccinees were limited because only six AZD1222 recipients were SARS-CoV-2 seropositive at baseline. In the small 56-69-year group, the increase in depth fell short of significance, most likely because of low power. Most participants were white British and females outnumbered males, and the authors suggested that clonal diversity may have been underestimated. Reportedly, almost half of the unique spike-specific TCRs recognized epitopes lying outside the regions that are mutated in the B.1.351 and B.1.1.7 variants. Vaccine-associated CD4 TCRs spanned the whole spike protein, with dominant responses in regions 160-218 and 743-854.

The time point label, read with the paper, signifies: about 28 days (+/-7) after the second vaccine dose. AZD1222 recipients given second doses at about 4 weeks or at about 12 weeks were pooled, since spike-specific TCR depth and breadth were not found to differ between the two schedules. Vaccinee samples came from UK trials COV001 and COV002, including a single-blind randomized controlled phase 2/3 trial of AZD1222 (ChAdOx1 nCoV-19) in healthy adults. For TCRbeta chain sequencing, PBMC samples were collected from trial participants at day 0 and at day 28 after the second dose. V was cut back by 1 base and J by 6 bases, leaving a gap of 10 bases between them. The CDR3 holds 13 amino acids from the cysteine to the phenylalanine. Solely the CDR3 DNA is kept, with 39 bases framed from the first base. CDR1 SGHAT and CDR2 FQNNGV are derived from the germline V gene. The CDR3 regions of human TCRbeta chains were subjected to immunosequencing. The study's own analysis went as follows. TCRs in the repertoires were matched against a reference library of SARS-CoV-2-specific TCRs that had been generated with the MIRA antigen-specificity platform. Breadth was defined as the fraction of unique TCRs that were SARS-CoV-2-associated. Depth was defined as the fraction of total T cells that were SARS-CoV-2-associated. Using the MIRA data, every spike-specific TCR was mapped to the spike region that the TCR reacted to and assigned to either a CD4 or a CD8 class. Log10-transformed breadth and depth values were compared by one-way ANOVA with Sidak's multiple comparisons tests. The source is immuneACCESS, and TCRdb retained only in-frame sequences with V and J called. Part of the clones is not carried over; for the studies checked, unresolved V genes explain less than half of this, and the remainder is unexplained. That table is the source of V, J and clone size, and D and trimming were worked out from the DNA. Counted in this sample were around 150,000 clones; more than 85% of them appeared once. The top ten clonotypes cover under 1.5% of the sample.

The receptor's source is an adult who received the AZD1222 COVID-19 vaccine. This sample comprised peripheral blood, obtained 28 days after the second AZD1222 dose. The chain is encoded by TRBV11-2 joined to TRBJ2-7; TRBD2 is a possible D gene, resting on 7 matching bases. The sequenced DNA: TGTGCCAGCAGCTTAGCGGGGGGCGGCGAGCAGTACTTC. It is translated as CASSLAGGGEQYF.